Presented here are 27 T cell receptor beta chains from one specimen sequenced in a study of T cell repertoires in cytomegalovirus infection. TCRdb redid the calling of the reads with MiXCR, one entry per CDR3 protein. The sample includes approximately 990,000 distinct CDR3 sequences, 30% to 40% of them seen just once. Their antigen targets remain unknown. Sample: cultured CD8+ T cells from PBMCs, taken from culture after CMV antigen stimulation. The source of these receptors is a human donor in good health (CMV status not recorded). Some clones in this sample may be carry-over from other donors' samples.

At least ten counts were recorded for this clonotype. The V and J genes are TRBV27 and TRBJ2-7; D unclear. Trimming shortened V by 6 bases and J by 1 base, and 13 bases separated the two germline ends. The germline gives CDR1 MNHEY, CDR2 SMNVEV (reference sequence). This CDR3 comprises 14 residues. CDR3 coding DNA: TGTGCCAGCAGCCCATTAACTTCGTCCTACGAGCAGTACTTC. Translated: CASSPLTSSYEQYF.

The V and J genes are TRBV5-5 and TRBJ2-1; D might be TRBD1 (5 bases). V lost 1 base to trimming and J lost 15 bases, with 14 bases between them. CDR1 and CDR2 from the germline V gene are SGHKS and YYEKEE (reference sequence). The CDR3 is 12 residues long. The CDR3: CASSLTQGKRFF. The CDR3 region has the DNA TGTGCCAGCAGCTTGACCCAGGGTAAGAGGTTCTTC.

As to this clonotype: It may be a read error: a sequence one base away is much more abundant. The V gene is TRBV7-9, the J gene TRBJ2-3, with TRBD1 matching over 9 bases. The CDR3 contains 17 residues. The germline V gene has CDR1 SEHNR and CDR2 FQNEAQ (reference sequence). CDR3 region: CVSWGTGIGSRTDTQYF. The CDR3 nucleotides read TGTGTCAGCTGGGGGACAGGGATTGGAAGCCGCACAGATACGCAGTATTTT.

This clonotype has only a few counts. CDR3 coding DNA: TGTGCCAGCAGTTTTGTCCACAGTTCTGATACGCAGTATTTT. Protein: CASSFVHSSDTQYF. The chain combines TRBV27 with TRBJ2-3; D not certain. Germline loops: CDR1 MNHEY, CDR2 SMNVEV (reference sequence). The CDR3 runs 14 residues. The germline V and J ends were trimmed by 3 bases and 6 bases, with 13 bases remaining between them.

CDR3 loop: CASSTRAIYYEQYV. The CDR3 DNA follows: TGTGCCAGCAGTACTCGGGCTATCTACTACGAGCAGTACGTC. The genes are TRBV28 and TRBJ2-7; D ambiguous. The ends were cut back, 5 bases at V and 3 bases at J, with 14 bases in the middle. Looked up from germline, CDR1 is MDHEN and CDR2 is SYDVKM. There are 14 residues in the CDR3.

This chain connects TRBV6-2 or TRBV6-3 to TRBJ2-1, with a tentative D call TRBD1 (5 bases). This CDR3 contains 14 residues. V shed 5 bases and J shed 1 base, with 9 bases lying between them. Germline CDR1 is MNHEY and CDR2 is SVGEGT. The chain's CDR3 is CASSPGFSYNEQFF. For the CDR3, the DNA is TGTGCCAGCAGTCCAGGGTTTTCCTACAATGAGCAGTTCTTC.

On this clonotype: A much larger clone differs by one base, so this may be a read error. The chain couples TRBV28 to TRBJ1-1; D might be TRBD1 (6 bases). V lost 2 bases and J 4 bases, leaving 17 bases between the germline ends. This CDR3 comprises 16 residues. Germline V CDR1 and CDR2: MDHEN, SYDVKM. DNA for the CDR3: TGTGCCAGCAGTTTAGGGAGGACAGACCTTAGCACTGAAGCTTTCTTT. Translation: CASSLGRTDLSTEAFF.

The rearrangement uses TRBV7-2 and TRBJ2-5; TRBD2 agrees at 9 bases. V shed 4 bases, J shed 4 bases, and the junction held 19 bases outside the gene matches. The CDR3 consists of 19 residues. Germline V gene lookup returns CDR1 SGHTA and CDR2 FQGNSA. The CDR3 loop reads CASSSRWGLRRGGPETQYF. CDR3 in DNA: TGTGCCAGCAGCTCCCGCTGGGGGCTAAGGCGGGGGGGCCCAGAGACCCAGTACTTC.

This chain links TRBV12-3 or TRBV12-4 with TRBJ1-1; no firm D call. The CDR3 covers 13 residues. Trimming cost V 6 bases and J 1 base, with 9 bases left between them. CDR3: CASREHSNTEAFF. The CDR3 DNA reads as TGTGCCAGCAGGGAACATTCGAACACTGAAGCTTTCTTT.

The chain links TRBV6-6 to TRBJ1-1, with a possible D match to TRBD1 (5 bases). V lost 8 bases and J 4 bases, leaving 17 bases between the germline ends. This CDR3 comprises 14 residues. Germline V gives CDR1 MNHNY, CDR2 SVGAGI (reference sequence). The CDR3 protein is CASEIEAGLTEAFF. The CDR3 coding sequence is TGTGCCAGCGAAATCGAGGCAGGGCTCACTGAAGCTTTCTTT.

This clonotype was observed a handful of times. The chain combines TRBV15 with TRBJ2-7, with 12 bases lining up with TRBD1. CDR3 size: 15 residues. CDR1 LNHNV and CDR2 YYDKDF come from the germline V gene (reference sequence). The V segment lost 3 bases and the J segment 3 bases; nucleotides outside the gene matches: 3. The chain's CDR3 is CATSSRDRGLYEQYF. The DNA of the CDR3 is TGTGCCACCAGCAGCCGGGACAGGGGGCTCTACGAGCAGTACTTC.

This clonotype has just a few counts. The chain links TRBV7-9 to TRBJ2-1; 12 nucleotides match TRBD2. The germline V gene encodes CDR1 SEHNR and CDR2 FQNEAQ (reference sequence). The length of the CDR3 is 17 residues. After removal of 6 bases from V and 2 bases from J, the junction contained 8 bases not matched to a gene. The CDR3 nucleotides read TGTGCCAGCAGGCTGGCTAGCGGGGGGGTGCCCTACAATGAGCAGTTCTTC. This encodes CASRLASGGVPYNEQFF. Complete variable domain (other parts from reference TRBV7-9 and TRBJ2-1): DTGVSQNPRHKITKRGQNVTFRCDPISEHNRLYWYRQTLGQGPEFLTYFQNEAQLEKSRLLSDRFSAERPKGSFSTLEIQRTEQGDSAMYLCASRLASGGVPYNEQFFGPGTRLTVL.

This chain links TRBV7-9 with TRBJ1-2; D might be TRBD1 (5 bases). Germline values: CDR1 SEHNR, CDR2 FQNEAQ (reference sequence). The CDR3 is 15 amino acids. V was clipped by 3 bases and J by 1 base, with 12 bases between them. In DNA form, the CDR3 reads TGTGCCAGCAGCTTGGGGACCGAACTTAACTATGGCTACACCTTC. This gives the protein CASSLGTELNYGYTF.

J is TRBJ2-2 and V is TRBV4-3; 9 nucleotides match TRBD1. The J segment lost 4 bases and the V segment lost 3 bases, leaving 6 bases of the junction unmatched. This CDR3 comprises 16 residues. Germline CDR1 is LGHNA and CDR2 is YSLEER. Here the CDR3 reads CASSQGGTGITGELFF. The DNA of the CDR3 is TGCGCCAGCAGCCAGGGAGGGACAGGGATCACCGGGGAGCTGTTTTTT.

The chain recombines TRBV28 with TRBJ1-1; D ambiguous. V lost 7 bases, J lost 4 bases, and 16 bases lay in between. Germline CDR1 reads MDHEN; CDR2 reads SYDVKM. CDR3 length: 14 residues. The chain's CDR3 is CASTLRSGFTEAFF. The CDR3 region has the DNA TGTGCCAGCACCCTAAGAAGCGGATTCACTGAAGCTTTCTTT.

The chain couples TRBV27 to TRBJ2-1, with D perhaps matching TRBD1 or TRBD2 (7 bases each). The germline V gene has CDR1 MNHEY and CDR2 SMNVEV (reference sequence). V was shortened by 6 bases and J by 10 bases, with 22 bases between the two germline ends. The CDR3 is 15 amino acids. The CDR3 sequence: CASRPGGGARGEQFF. CDR3 nucleotides: TGTGCCAGCAGACCAGGGGGGGGGGCGAGAGGGGAGCAGTTCTTC.

V and J are TRBV7-3 and TRBJ2-1; 9 nucleotides line up with TRBD1. Germline values: CDR1 SGHTA, CDR2 FQGTGA. The CDR3 loop spans 15 amino acids. V dropped 1 base and J dropped 6; count of bases not matched to a gene: 4. The CDR3 coding sequence is TGTGCCAGCAGCTTAATGACAGGGGGTGGCAATGAGCAGTTCTTC. Its translation: CASSLMTGGGNEQFF.

The chain is built from TRBV20-1 and TRBJ2-2; possibly TRBD1 for D (5 bases). Trimming took off 7 bases at V and 3 bases at J, with 12 bases between the two ends. CDR1 and CDR2 (germline): DFQATT, SNEGSKA (reference sequence). The CDR3 is made up of 13 amino acids. The CDR3 sequence is CSVVDSYTGELFF. The CDR3, as DNA: TGCAGTGTCGTCGACAGTTACACCGGGGAGCTGTTTTTT.

This chain links TRBV5-1 with TRBJ2-1, with D uncertain. Germline CDR1 is SGHRS and CDR2 is YFSETQ. V lost 8 bases, J lost 8 bases, and 11 bases lay in between. The CDR3 is 11 amino acids. For the CDR3, the DNA is TGCGCCAGTCCGCCCCCTCATGAGCAGTTCTTC. Translation gives CASPPPHEQFF.

At least ten counts were recorded for this clonotype. The chain links TRBV7-9 to TRBJ1-2; no clear D gene. Trimming left V 5 bases short and J 5 bases short, with 9 bases between. Germline V gene sequence: CDR1 SEHNR, CDR2 FQNEAQ (reference sequence). This CDR3 has 12 residues. The CDR3 DNA is TGTGCCAGCAGCGGACGGCAGTATGGCTACACCTTC. It translates to CASSGRQYGYTF.

At least ten counts were recorded for this clonotype. The CDR3 is CASSYLGQGPYEQYF. In DNA form, the CDR3 reads TGTGCCAGCAGCTATCTAGGACAGGGGCCGTACGAGCAGTACTTC. This chain connects TRBV7-8 to TRBJ2-7, with TRBD1 matching 9 bases. Germline values: CDR1 SGHVS, CDR2 FQNEAQ. The length of the CDR3 is 15 residues. V gave up 4 bases and J gave up 4 bases; unmatched junction bases: 8.

The V call is TRBV14, the J call TRBJ2-4, with a possible D match to TRBD1 (6 bases). Germline CDR1 and CDR2: SGHDN and FVKESK. CDR3 size: 15 residues. The V end lost 0 bases, the J end lost 2 bases, and 8 bases lay between the germline ends. The CDR3 coding sequence is TGTGCCAGCAGCCAAGAGAGGGGGTCCAAAAACATTCAGTACTTC. Its protein product is CASSQERGSKNIQYF.

The chain joins TRBV28 to TRBJ1-1, with D possibly TRBD1 on 5 matching bases. The CDR3 length is 16 residues. Germline assignment: CDR1 MDHEN and CDR2 SYDVKM. With 9 bases removed from V and 0 bases from J, the gap between germline ends came to 20 bases. The CDR3 protein is CASDRSWAGMNTEAFF. CDR3 bases: TGTGCCAGTGACAGATCTTGGGCGGGCATGAACACTGAAGCTTTCTTT.

This clonotype was seen a handful of times. The J gene is TRBJ1-4, the V gene TRBV14; D might be TRBD1 (5 bases). The V gene's germline CDR1 is SGHDN and CDR2 FVKESK. The CDR3 consists of 17 residues. The V and J ends lost 0 bases and 3 bases respectively, with 14 bases between them. For the CDR3, the DNA is TGTGCCAGCAGCCAAGATCGCAGGGAAGGAGCTAATGAAAAACTGTTTTTT. Amino acids: CASSQDRREGANEKLFF.

This clonotype was detected a few times. The chain employs TRBV6-1 and TRBJ2-7, with no clear D. Deletions cut 3 bases from V and 4 bases from J, with 7 bases between. CDR1 is MNHNS and CDR2 is SASEGT in the germline V gene. This CDR3 contains 12 residues. In DNA form, the CDR3 reads TGTGCCAGCAGTGATCACAGTTACGAGCAGTACGTC. Protein: CASSDHSYEQYV.

V gene TRBV5-6 combines with J gene TRBJ1-2; 8 positions match TRBD1. The CDR3 totals 14 residues. Germline V gene lookup returns CDR1 SGHDT and CDR2 YYEEEE. With 3 bases clipped from V and 4 bases from J, the junction kept 5 bases outside the gene matches. The CDR3 DNA is TGTGCCAGCAGCTACGGACAGGGAGTCTATGGCTACACCTTC. Protein product: CASSYGQGVYGYTF.

The rearrangement uses TRBV7-6 and TRBJ1-2, with D perhaps TRBD1 (5 bases). V was trimmed by 7 bases and J by 3 bases, leaving 12 bases between them. This CDR3 spans 13 amino acids. Per the germline V gene, CDR1 is SGHVS and CDR2 is FNYEAQ. The CDR3 reads CASTVGAHYGYTF. The CDR3 DNA follows: TGTGCCAGCACCGTTGGGGCACACTATGGCTACACCTTC.